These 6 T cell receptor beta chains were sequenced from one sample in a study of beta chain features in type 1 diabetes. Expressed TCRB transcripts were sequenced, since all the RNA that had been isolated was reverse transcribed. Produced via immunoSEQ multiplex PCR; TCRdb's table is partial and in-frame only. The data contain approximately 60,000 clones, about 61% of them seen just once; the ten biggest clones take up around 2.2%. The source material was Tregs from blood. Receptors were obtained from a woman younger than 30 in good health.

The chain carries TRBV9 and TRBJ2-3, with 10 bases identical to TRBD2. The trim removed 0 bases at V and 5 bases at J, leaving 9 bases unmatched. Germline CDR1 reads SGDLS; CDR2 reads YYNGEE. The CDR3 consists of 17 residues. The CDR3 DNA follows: TGTGCCAGCAGCGTAGGGCTAGCGGGAGAGCGGGAAGATACGCAGTATTTT. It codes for CASSVGLAGEREDTQYF.

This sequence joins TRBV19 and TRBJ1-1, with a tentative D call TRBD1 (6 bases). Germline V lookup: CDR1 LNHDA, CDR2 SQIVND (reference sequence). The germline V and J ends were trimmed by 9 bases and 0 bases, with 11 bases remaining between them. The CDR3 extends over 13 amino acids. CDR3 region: CASSDRMNTEAFF. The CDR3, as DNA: TGTGCCAGCTCGGACAGAATGAACACTGAAGCTTTCTTT. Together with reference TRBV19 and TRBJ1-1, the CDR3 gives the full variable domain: DGGITQSPKYLFRKEGQNVTLSCEQNLNHDAMYWYRQDPGQGLRLIYYSQIVNDFQKGDIAEGYSVSREKKESFPLTVTSAQKNPTAFYLCASSDRMNTEAFFGQGTRLTVV.

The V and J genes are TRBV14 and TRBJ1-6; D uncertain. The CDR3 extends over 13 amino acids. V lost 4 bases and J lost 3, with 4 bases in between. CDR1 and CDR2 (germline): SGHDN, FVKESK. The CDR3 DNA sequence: TGTGCCAGCAGCCCCTTCTATAATTCACCCCTCCACTTT. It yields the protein CASSPFYNSPLHF.

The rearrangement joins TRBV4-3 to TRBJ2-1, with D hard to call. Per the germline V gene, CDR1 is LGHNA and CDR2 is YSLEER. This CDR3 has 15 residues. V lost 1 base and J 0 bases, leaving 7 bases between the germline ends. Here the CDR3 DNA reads TGCGCCAGCAGCCAAGGTCCTACCTCCTACAATGAGCAGTTCTTC. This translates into CASSQGPTSYNEQFF.

Here the CDR3 DNA reads TGTGCCAGCAGCTTAGAACCCGGGACAGGGGGCGGGACCCAGTACTTC. As protein: CASSLEPGTGGGTQYF. The V call is TRBV11-3, the J call TRBJ2-5; 12 bases align to TRBD1. CDR3 size: 16 residues. CDR1 SGHNT and CDR2 YENEEA come from the germline V gene. V trimming: 0 bases; J trimming: 7 bases; junction bases outside the gene matches: 6.

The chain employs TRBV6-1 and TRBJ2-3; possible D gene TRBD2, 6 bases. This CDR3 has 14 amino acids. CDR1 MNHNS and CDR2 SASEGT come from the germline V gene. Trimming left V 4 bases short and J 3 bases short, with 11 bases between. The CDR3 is CASSGLRGTDTQYF. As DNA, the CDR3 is TGTGCCAGCAGTGGTCTTCGGGGGACAGATACGCAGTATTTT.